These 30 T cell receptor beta chains share one sample of origin, sequenced in a study of T-cell reconstitution after alpha-beta-depleted transplantation in children. Unique molecular identifiers tagged the TCRbeta library. TCRdb re-analysed the PCR reads in MiXCR, keeping a single row per CDR3 protein. The sample yields 300,000 to 350,000 distinct CDR3 sequences, roughly 17% seen once. The sequences come from PBMCs, mostly from graft donor cells, collected 360 days after TCRalphabeta/CD19-depleted stem cell transplant. The receptors come from a male patient under 10 years old who had a stem cell transplant for acute lymphoblastic leukemia, so the T cells may come from the graft donor.

This clonotype was seen more than once but under ten times. The V and J genes are TRBV5-1 and TRBJ2-3; tentatively, D is TRBD2 (5 bases). V was clipped by 4 bases and J by 0 bases, with 15 bases between them. From germline, CDR1 is SGHRS and CDR2 YFSETQ. The CDR3 consists of 16 residues. The CDR3 nucleotides read TGCGCCAGCAGCCGGACTGAATTCCCTAGCACAGATACGCAGTATTTT. This encodes CASSRTEFPSTDTQYF.

At least ten counts were recorded for this clonotype. The chain couples TRBV12-3 or TRBV12-4 to TRBJ2-2; perhaps TRBD2 as D (5 bases). This CDR3 is built from 16 residues. Trimming shortened V by 3 bases and J by 6 bases, and 17 bases separated the two germline ends. The CDR3 protein is CASSFSYTGSPGELFF. The CDR3 region has the DNA TGTGCCAGCAGTTTTTCTTACACGGGATCACCCGGGGAGCTGTTTTTT.

The chain employs TRBV4-1 and TRBJ2-7; tentative D call: TRBD1 (5 bases). The CDR3 has 16 amino acids. V shed 0 bases and J shed 2 bases, with 14 bases lying between them. CDR1 MGHRA and CDR2 YSYEKL come from the germline V gene. CDR3 region: CASSQDRVEYAYEQYF. The CDR3 coding sequence is TGCGCCAGCAGCCAAGACAGGGTGGAATACGCCTACGAGCAGTACTTC.

The chain combines TRBV28 with TRBJ2-7; 8 nucleotides match TRBD1. The CDR3 spans 18 residues. With 1 base clipped from V and 6 bases from J, the junction kept 17 bases outside the gene matches. The germline gives CDR1 MDHEN, CDR2 SYDVKM. CDR3 in amino acids: CASSLSPGGLRLLGEQYF. CDR3 nucleotide sequence: TGTGCCAGCAGTTTATCTCCAGGGGGCCTCCGATTGTTGGGCGAGCAGTACTTC.

This clonotype was seen a few times. The chain uses TRBV28 and TRBJ2-7, with D perhaps matching TRBD2 (6 bases). Germline CDR1 is MDHEN and CDR2 is SYDVKM. CDR3 length: 15 residues. Trimming took 8 bases from V and 0 from J, leaving 17 bases between them. The CDR3 DNA follows: TGTGCCAGCTCACCCGGCTCGGGGGTCTCCTACGAGCAGTACTTC. This codes for CASSPGSGVSYEQYF. The full variable domain, its missing parts supplied by reference TRBV28 and TRBJ2-7, is DVKVTQSSRYLVKRTGEKVFLECVQDMDHENMFWYRQDPGLGLRLIYFSYDVKMKEKGDIPEGYSVSREKKERFSLILESASTNQTSMYLCASSPGSGVSYEQYFGPGTRLTVT.

This clonotype was counted between two and nine times. This sequence joins TRBV5-1 and TRBJ1-1; 9 nucleotides align to TRBD1. There are 13 residues in the CDR3. Germline V lookup: CDR1 SGHRS, CDR2 YFSETQ. The ends lost 4 bases at V and 5 bases at J; junction bases unmatched: 3. The CDR3 is CASSGTGYTEAFF. The CDR3 DNA follows: TGCGCCAGCAGCGGGACAGGGTATACTGAAGCTTTCTTT.

The chain recombines TRBV5-1 with TRBJ2-7; weak D call: TRBD1 (5 bases). There are 13 residues in the CDR3. CDR1 is SGHRS and CDR2 is YFSETQ in the germline V gene. Trimming cost V 0 bases and J 4 bases, with 8 bases left between them. CDR3 bases: TGCGCCAGCAGCTTGGACAGGATGTACGAGCAGTACTTC. This codes for CASSLDRMYEQYF.

This clonotype showed up just a few times. The chain links TRBV7-9 to TRBJ2-1; D may correspond to TRBD1 or TRBD2 (5 bases each). Deletions cut 8 bases from V and 4 bases from J, with 18 bases between. The CDR3 runs to 15 residues. In germline, CDR1 is SEHNR, CDR2 FQNEAQ (reference sequence). The CDR3 DNA follows: TGTGCCAGCGGGGCTCGGGACGACAGATACAATGAGCAGTTCTTC. Its translation: CASGARDDRYNEQFF.

This clonotype has ten or more counts. V gene TRBV20-1 combines with J gene TRBJ2-3; 7 bases agree with TRBD2. CDR1 and CDR2 from the germline V gene are DFQATT and SNEGSKA (reference sequence). V dropped 1 base and J dropped 4; count of bases not matched to a gene: 5. CDR3 length equals 14 residues. CDR3: CSARGSGRSDTQYF. As DNA, the CDR3 is TGCAGTGCTAGAGGTAGCGGGCGATCAGATACGCAGTATTTT.

The gene calls are TRBV20-1 and TRBJ2-3, with a possible D match to TRBD1 (6 bases). Trimming shortened V by 3 bases and J by 2 bases, and 18 bases separated the two germline ends. CDR1 and CDR2 (germline): DFQATT, SNEGSKA (reference sequence). This CDR3 has 16 amino acids. This chain's CDR3 is CSASGGDSIHTDTQYF. In nucleotides, the CDR3 is TGCAGTGCTAGTGGGGGCGACAGCATTCACACAGATACGCAGTATTTT.

The chain employs TRBV7-3 and TRBJ2-3, with TRBD2 as a possible D gene (6 bases). Trimming cost V 5 bases and J 5 bases, with 11 bases left between them. Germline assignment: CDR1 SGHTA and CDR2 FQGTGA. The CDR3 covers 13 residues. The chain's CDR3 is CASSQVSGDTQYF. CDR3 bases: TGTGCCAGCAGCCAGGTTAGCGGAGATACGCAGTATTTT.

The rearrangement joins TRBV5-6 to TRBJ1-2; TRBD1 is a possible D gene (6 bases). This CDR3 spans 15 amino acids. V lost 0 bases, J lost 7 bases, and 16 bases lay in between. CDR1 SGHDT and CDR2 YYEEEE come from the germline V gene. Written as DNA, the CDR3 is TGTGCCAGCAGCTTGGGGATACAGGGTGGAAGTGGCTACACCTTC. Translating it yields CASSLGIQGGSGYTF.

This clonotype occurred a few times. J is TRBJ2-1 and V is TRBV27; 8 nucleotides align to TRBD2. V gave up 6 bases and J gave up 9 bases; unmatched junction bases: 16. CDR1 MNHEY and CDR2 SMNVEV come from the germline V gene (reference sequence). The CDR3 is made up of 16 amino acids. The CDR3 loop reads CASRGGPGLVKGEQFF. The CDR3 region has the DNA TGTGCCAGCAGGGGGGGGCCGGGACTAGTAAAGGGTGAGCAGTTCTTC.

This clonotype was counted a few times. The gene calls are TRBV4-2 and TRBJ2-3; TRBD2 agrees at 10 bases. V was clipped by 3 bases and J by 5 bases; unmatched bases: 8. This CDR3 spans 16 amino acids. In germline, CDR1 is LGHNA, CDR2 YNFKEQ. CDR3 bases: TGTGCCAGCAGCCACCCAGCGGGGGGGCTAGGAGATACGCAGTATTTT. Translation gives CASSHPAGGLGDTQYF.

The chain uses TRBV6-4 and TRBJ2-2, with D uncertain. V was clipped by 11 bases and J by 0 bases, with 28 bases between them. Germline-derived CDR1 and CDR2 are MRHNA and SNTAGT. The CDR3 has 19 residues. This CDR3 reads CACCLNGLFVGTNTGELFF. CDR3 bases: TGTGCCTGCTGTTTAAACGGGTTGTTTGTGGGAACGAACACCGGGGAGCTGTTTTTT.

This clonotype was picked up a small number of times. The chain combines TRBV6-2 or TRBV6-3 with TRBJ2-1; 7 bases match TRBD2. The CDR3 is 15 residues long. Unmatched junction bases numbered 11, after V lost 6 bases and J lost 6 bases. The germline gives CDR1 MNHEY, CDR2 SVGEGT. This CDR3 is CASRETGLDRNEQFF. In DNA form, the CDR3 reads TGTGCCAGCAGAGAAACCGGACTAGATCGCAATGAGCAGTTCTTC.

This chain joins TRBV6-2 or TRBV6-3 and TRBJ2-7, with D maybe TRBD1 (5 bases). The germline gives CDR1 MNHEY, CDR2 SVGEGT. The CDR3 runs 18 residues. Trimming removed 4 bases at V and 1 base at J, with 23 bases between. CDR3 amino acids: CASSSSLPFRAPSYEQYF. The CDR3 DNA is TGTGCCAGCAGTTCCTCCCTGCCGTTCAGGGCCCCTTCCTACGAGCAGTACTTC.

This clonotype appeared a few times. V and J are TRBV6-2 or TRBV6-3 and TRBJ2-5; the match to TRBD2 covers 12 bases. The germline V gene encodes CDR1 MNHEY and CDR2 SVGEGT. J lost 1 base, V lost 6 bases, and 6 bases had no gene match. This CDR3 is 16 amino acids long. CDR3 amino acids: CASRPGLAGLQETQYF. In DNA, the CDR3 is TGTGCCAGCAGACCAGGACTAGCGGGACTCCAAGAGACCCAGTACTTC.

The chain recombines TRBV12-3 or TRBV12-4 with TRBJ2-2, with D perhaps assigned TRBD1 or TRBD2 (5 bases each). This CDR3 spans 16 amino acids. V lost 6 bases to trimming and J lost 0 bases, with 14 bases between them. The CDR3 protein is CASRTGDGSNTGELFF. The DNA of the CDR3 is TGTGCCAGCAGGACCGGGGACGGATCGAACACCGGGGAGCTGTTTTTT.

The chain combines TRBV12-3 or TRBV12-4 with TRBJ2-5, with 9 bases that match TRBD1. J was trimmed by 5 bases and V by 6 bases; bases with no gene match: 7. The CDR3 runs to 14 residues. The CDR3 DNA reads TGTGCCAGCAGGCGAGGACAGGGGCGGGAGACCCAGTACTTC. Its protein product is CASRRGQGRETQYF.

The V and J genes are TRBV29-1 and TRBJ1-5; 8 positions agree with TRBD1. Germline assignment: CDR1 SQVTM and CDR2 ANQGSEA. J was trimmed by 5 bases and V by 6 bases; bases with no gene match: 0. The CDR3 totals 11 residues. CDR3 region: CSVQGDQPQHF. The CDR3 DNA follows: TGCAGCGTACAGGGGGATCAGCCCCAGCATTTT.

The rearrangement links TRBV5-4 to TRBJ2-3; TRBD2 agrees at 10 bases. The CDR3 loop spans 15 amino acids. After removal of 0 bases from V and 4 bases from J, the junction contained 2 bases not matched to a gene. Per germline, CDR1 SGHNT and CDR2 YYREEE (reference sequence). This CDR3 reads CASSLVAGGPDTQYF. The CDR3 coding sequence is TGTGCCAGCAGCTTGGTAGCGGGAGGCCCAGATACGCAGTATTTT.

J is TRBJ2-2 and V is TRBV7-2; D tentatively reads TRBD1 or TRBD2 (5 bases each). Trimming stripped 4 bases from V and 5 bases from J, with 14 bases between. This CDR3 region has 15 residues. Germline V lookup: CDR1 SGHTA, CDR2 FQGNSA. This CDR3 reads CASSSGTRATGELFF. CDR3 nucleotides: TGTGCCAGCAGCTCGGGGACCAGGGCGACCGGGGAGCTGTTTTTT.

The rearrangement joins TRBV3-1 to TRBJ1-6, with no clear D. V was clipped by 2 bases and J by 10 bases, with 18 bases between them. From germline, CDR1 is LGHDT and CDR2 YNNKEL (reference sequence). The CDR3 sequence is 16 residues long. This CDR3 is CASSQKGRGAGSPLHF. The CDR3 DNA reads TGTGCCAGCAGCCAAAAGGGTCGGGGAGCGGGATCACCCCTCCACTTT.

This clonotype was detected only a few times. This chain links TRBV7-9 with TRBJ1-1, with D perhaps matching TRBD1 (5 bases). With 5 bases removed from V and 11 bases from J, the gap between germline ends came to 9 bases. The CDR3 contains 10 residues. Germline values: CDR1 SEHNR, CDR2 FQNEAQ (reference sequence). The CDR3, as DNA: TGTGCCAGCAGCCTCGGGGGGGCTTTCTTT. This encodes CASSLGGAFF.

The J gene is TRBJ2-7, the V gene TRBV12-3 or TRBV12-4; TRBD2 agrees at 10 bases. V was pared by 3 bases and J by 4 bases, with 6 bases of the junction left unmatched. This CDR3 spans 15 amino acids. The CDR3 nucleotides read TGTGCCAGCAGTTTGGGTAGCGGGAGGTTTTACGAGCAGTACTTC. Protein: CASSLGSGRFYEQYF.

The chain combines TRBV20-1 with TRBJ1-1, with D maybe TRBD1 (5 bases). Germline CDR1 and CDR2: DFQATT and SNEGSKA (reference sequence). V was shortened by 3 bases and J by 0 bases, with 11 bases between the two germline ends. The CDR3 has 14 amino acids. CDR3 in DNA: TGCAGTGCTAGTCTGCAGGGTGTGAACACTGAAGCTTTCTTT. It codes for CSASLQGVNTEAFF.

This clonotype was detected only a few times. V gene TRBV24-1 combines with J gene TRBJ2-3; D possibly matches TRBD1 or TRBD2 (5 bases each). The CDR3 contains 15 residues. The V end lost 9 bases, the J end lost 0 bases, and 15 bases lay between the germline ends. The V gene's germline CDR1 is KGHDR and CDR2 SFDVKD. This chain's CDR3 is CATHFGATSTDTQYF. The CDR3 coding sequence is TGTGCCACCCACTTCGGGGCGACTAGCACAGATACGCAGTATTTT.

V usage is TRBV3-1 and J usage is TRBJ2-1, with 11 bases lining up with TRBD2. The V and J ends lost 2 bases and 9 bases, in that order; junction bases with no gene match: 0. Germline CDR1 and CDR2: LGHDT and YNNKEL (reference sequence). The CDR3 spans 13 residues. CDR3 region: CASSQLAGGEQFF. For the CDR3, the DNA is TGTGCCAGCAGCCAACTAGCGGGAGGTGAGCAGTTCTTC.

This clonotype occurred a few times. This chain links TRBV7-3 with TRBJ2-3; 9 bases align to TRBD2. Trimming cost V 5 bases and J 4 bases; bases outside gene matches: 4. The length of the CDR3 is 14 residues. CDR1 SGHTA and CDR2 FQGTGA come from the germline V gene. CDR3 in amino acids: CASSAGGWADTQYF. CDR3 nucleotide sequence: TGTGCCAGCAGCGCGGGAGGGTGGGCAGATACGCAGTATTTT. Combining the CDR3 with reference TRBV7-3 and TRBJ2-3 gives the whole variable domain GAGVSQTPSNKVTEKGKYVELRCDPISGHTALYWYRQSLGQGPEFLIYFQGTGAADDSGLPNDRFFAVRPEGSVSTLKIQRTERGDSAVYLCASSAGGWADTQYFGPGTRLTVL.